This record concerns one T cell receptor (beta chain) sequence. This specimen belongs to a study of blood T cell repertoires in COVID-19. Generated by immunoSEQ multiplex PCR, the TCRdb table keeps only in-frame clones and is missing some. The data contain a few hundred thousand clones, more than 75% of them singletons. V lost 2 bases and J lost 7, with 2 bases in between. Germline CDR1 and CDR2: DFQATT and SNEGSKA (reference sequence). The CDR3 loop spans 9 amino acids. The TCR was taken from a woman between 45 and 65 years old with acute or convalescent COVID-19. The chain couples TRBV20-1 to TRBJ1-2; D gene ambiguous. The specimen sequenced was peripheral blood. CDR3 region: CSARLGYTF. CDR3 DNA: TGCAGTGCTAGACTTGGCTACACCTTC.